The sequence of this TCR beta chain was determined in a study of Ad26.COV2.S vaccination and SARS-CoV-2 variants. Study-wide context: This donor came from the COV1001 trial of Ad26.COV2.S.

The protocol was immunoSEQ multiplex PCR, while the TCRdb copy is restricted to in-frame clones and leaves out a portion. The top ten clones hold approximately 2.5% of a sample with fewer than 500,000 clones, roughly 87% of them seen once. Turning to this clone: The antigen is undetermined.

Study results and caveats: Vaccine recipients had higher spike-specific TCR breadth than placebo recipients. The TCR breadth and depth analyses may have understated or missed part of the total T cell responses.

The CDR3 has 14 residues. With 3 bases removed from V and 2 bases from J, the gap between germline ends came to 8 bases. Germline CDR1 reads LGHNA; CDR2 reads YNFKEQ. Regarding treatment: around 19 received Ad26.COV2.S at low or high dose, single or two shots; 5 received placebo; per-sample allocation not given. Sample collection was performed on day 63 after the first vaccine or placebo injection. Boston supplied an adult donor aged 18-55 years. Material: peripheral blood, obtained in a trial of Ad26.COV2.S vaccine versus placebo. The source of this sequence is a person between 18 and 65 years old who received the Ad26.COV2.S COVID-19 vaccine or a placebo. V gene TRBV4-2 combines with J gene TRBJ1-5; D unresolved. The CDR3 region is CASSQGRGNQPQHF. The CDR3 coding sequence is TGTGCCAGCAGCCAGGGGAGGGGCAATCAGCCCCAGCATTTT.